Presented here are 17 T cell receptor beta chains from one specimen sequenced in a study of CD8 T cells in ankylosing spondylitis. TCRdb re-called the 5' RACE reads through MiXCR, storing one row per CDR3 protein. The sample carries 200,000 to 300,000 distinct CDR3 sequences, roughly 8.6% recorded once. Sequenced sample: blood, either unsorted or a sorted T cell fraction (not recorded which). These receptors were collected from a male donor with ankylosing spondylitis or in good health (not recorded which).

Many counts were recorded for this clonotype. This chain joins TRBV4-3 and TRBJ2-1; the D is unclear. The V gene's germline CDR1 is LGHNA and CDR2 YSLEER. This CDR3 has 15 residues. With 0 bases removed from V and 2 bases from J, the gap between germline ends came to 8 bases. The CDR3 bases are TGCGCCAGCAGCCAAGAAAGGGATGCCTACAATGAGCAGTTCTTC. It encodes CASSQERDAYNEQFF.

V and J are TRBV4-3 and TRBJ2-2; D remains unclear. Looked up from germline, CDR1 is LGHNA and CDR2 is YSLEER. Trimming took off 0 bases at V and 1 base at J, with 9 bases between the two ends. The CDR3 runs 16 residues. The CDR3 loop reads CASSQEEWRNTGELFF. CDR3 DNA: TGCGCCAGCAGCCAAGAAGAGTGGAGGAACACCGGGGAGCTGTTTTTT.

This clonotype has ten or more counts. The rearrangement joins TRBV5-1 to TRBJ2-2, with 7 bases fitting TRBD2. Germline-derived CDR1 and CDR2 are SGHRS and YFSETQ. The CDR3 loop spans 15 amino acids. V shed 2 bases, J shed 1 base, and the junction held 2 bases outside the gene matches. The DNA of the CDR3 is TGCGCCAGCAGCTTAAGCGGGAAGAACACCGGGGAGCTGTTTTTT. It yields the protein CASSLSGKNTGELFF.

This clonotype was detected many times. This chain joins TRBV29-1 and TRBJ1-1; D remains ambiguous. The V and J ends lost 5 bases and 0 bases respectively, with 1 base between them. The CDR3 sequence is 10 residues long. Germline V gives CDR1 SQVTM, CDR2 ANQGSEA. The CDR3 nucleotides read TGCAGCGTTCTGAACACTGAAGCTTTCTTT. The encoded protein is CSVLNTEAFF.

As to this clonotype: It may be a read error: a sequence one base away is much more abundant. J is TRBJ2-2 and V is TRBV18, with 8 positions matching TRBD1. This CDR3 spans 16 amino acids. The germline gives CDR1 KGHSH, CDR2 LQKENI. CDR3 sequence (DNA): TGTCCCAGCTCACCACCGGGGACAGGAAACACCGGGGAGCTGTTTTTT. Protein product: CPSSPPGTGNTGELFF.

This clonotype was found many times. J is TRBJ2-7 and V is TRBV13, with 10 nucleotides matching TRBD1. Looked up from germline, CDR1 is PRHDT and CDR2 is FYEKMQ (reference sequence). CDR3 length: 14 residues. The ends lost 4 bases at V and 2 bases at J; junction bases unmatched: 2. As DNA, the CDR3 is TGTGCCAGCAGCTCCGGACAGGGGGCCTACGAGCAGTACTTC. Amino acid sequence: CASSSGQGAYEQYF.

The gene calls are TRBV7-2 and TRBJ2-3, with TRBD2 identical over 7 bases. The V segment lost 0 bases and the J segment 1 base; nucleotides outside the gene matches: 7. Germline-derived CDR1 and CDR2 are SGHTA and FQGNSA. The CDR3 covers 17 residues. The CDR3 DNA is TGTGCCAGCAGCTTAGCGGGGCCGGGAGGAGGCACAGATACGCAGTATTTT. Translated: CASSLAGPGGGTDTQYF.

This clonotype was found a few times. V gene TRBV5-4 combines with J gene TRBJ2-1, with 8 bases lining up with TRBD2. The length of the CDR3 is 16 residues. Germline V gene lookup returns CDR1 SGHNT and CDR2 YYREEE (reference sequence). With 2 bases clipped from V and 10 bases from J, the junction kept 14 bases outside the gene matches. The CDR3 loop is CASSFPPSGRGGEQFF. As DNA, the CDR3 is TGTGCCAGCAGCTTTCCCCCCAGCGGGAGAGGGGGGGAGCAGTTCTTC.

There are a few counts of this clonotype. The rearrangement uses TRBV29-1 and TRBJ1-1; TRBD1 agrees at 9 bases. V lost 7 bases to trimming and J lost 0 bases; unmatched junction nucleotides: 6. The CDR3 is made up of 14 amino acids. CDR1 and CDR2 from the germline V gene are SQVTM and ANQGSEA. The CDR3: CSALGQGMNTEAFF. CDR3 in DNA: TGCAGCGCTCTAGGACAGGGGATGAACACTGAAGCTTTCTTT.

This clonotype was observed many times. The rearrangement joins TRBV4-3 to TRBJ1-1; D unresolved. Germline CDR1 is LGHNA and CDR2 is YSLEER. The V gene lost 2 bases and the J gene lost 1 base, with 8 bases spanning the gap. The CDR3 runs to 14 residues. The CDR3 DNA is TGCGCCAGCAGCCAATTGCACCCGAACACTGAAGCTTTCTTT. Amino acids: CASSQLHPNTEAFF.

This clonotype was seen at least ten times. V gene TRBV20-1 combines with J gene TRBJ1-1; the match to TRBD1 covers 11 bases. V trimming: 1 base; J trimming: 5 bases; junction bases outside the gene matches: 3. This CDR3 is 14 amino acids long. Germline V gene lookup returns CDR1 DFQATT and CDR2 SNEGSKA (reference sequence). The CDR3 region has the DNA TGCAGTGCTAGAGGCCGGGACAGGGGGACTGAAGCTTTCTTT. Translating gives CSARGRDRGTEAFF.

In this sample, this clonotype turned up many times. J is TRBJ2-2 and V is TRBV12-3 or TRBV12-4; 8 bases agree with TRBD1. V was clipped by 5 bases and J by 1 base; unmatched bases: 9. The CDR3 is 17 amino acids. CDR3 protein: CASSPRGQAMNTGELFF. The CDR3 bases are TGTGCCAGCAGTCCGCGGGGACAGGCGATGAACACCGGGGAGCTGTTTTTT.

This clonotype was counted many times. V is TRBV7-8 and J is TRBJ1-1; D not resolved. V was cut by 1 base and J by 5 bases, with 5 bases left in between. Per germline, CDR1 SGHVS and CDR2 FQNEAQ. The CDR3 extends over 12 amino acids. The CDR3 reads CASSLGTTEAFF. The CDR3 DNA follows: TGTGCCAGCAGCTTAGGTACTACTGAAGCTTTCTTT.

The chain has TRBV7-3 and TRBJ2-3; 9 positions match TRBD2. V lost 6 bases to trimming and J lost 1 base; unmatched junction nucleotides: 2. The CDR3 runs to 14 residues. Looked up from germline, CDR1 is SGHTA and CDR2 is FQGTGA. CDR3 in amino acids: CASRRTSGTDTQYF. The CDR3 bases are TGTGCCAGCAGACGGACTAGCGGCACAGATACGCAGTATTTT.

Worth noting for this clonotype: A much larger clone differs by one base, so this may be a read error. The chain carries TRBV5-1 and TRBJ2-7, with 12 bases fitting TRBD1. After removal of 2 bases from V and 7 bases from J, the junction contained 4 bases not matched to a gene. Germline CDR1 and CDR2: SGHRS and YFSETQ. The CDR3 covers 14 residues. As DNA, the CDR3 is TGCGCCAGCAGCTTCGGGACAGGGGGCAGTGAGCAGTACTTC. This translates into CASSFGTGGSEQYF.

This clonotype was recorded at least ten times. The DNA for the CDR3 is TGTGCCAGCAGCTTAGCCGCTGGGACTGAAGCTTTCTTT. Encoded protein: CASSLAAGTEAFF. This sequence joins TRBV7-6 and TRBJ1-1; no firm D call. Germline CDR1 SGHVS, CDR2 FNYEAQ. The CDR3 has 13 amino acids. Deletions cut 0 bases from V and 5 bases from J, with 7 bases between.

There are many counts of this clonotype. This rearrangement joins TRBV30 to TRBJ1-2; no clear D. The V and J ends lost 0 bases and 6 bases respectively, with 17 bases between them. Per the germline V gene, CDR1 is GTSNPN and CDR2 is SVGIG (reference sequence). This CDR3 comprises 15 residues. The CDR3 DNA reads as TGTGCCTGGAGTGTACTTTCTCCAGGAAACGATGGCTACACCTTC. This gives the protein CAWSVLSPGNDGYTF.